This record covers a single TCR beta chain. The sample belongs to a study of blood T cell repertoires in COVID-19. Germline loops: CDR1 PRHDT, CDR2 FYEKMQ (reference sequence). The length of the CDR3 is 15 residues. V lost 6 bases to trimming and J lost 5 bases, with 17 bases between them. Using immunoSEQ multiplex PCR, the repertoire was profiled, and TCRdb retains in-frame clones only, with some absent. Of under 450,000 clones listed, about 90% were seen once; the top ten hold under 3%. The TCR sequence derives from a young woman who had recovered from COVID-19. Sequencing was performed on PBMCs or T cells enriched from blood (not recorded which). The rearrangement joins TRBV13 to TRBJ2-1, with D possibly TRBD2 on 6 matching bases. The CDR3, as DNA: TGTGCCAGCAGACTAGGATGGGGACTGAACAATGAGCAGTTCTTC. Protein product: CASRLGWGLNNEQFF.